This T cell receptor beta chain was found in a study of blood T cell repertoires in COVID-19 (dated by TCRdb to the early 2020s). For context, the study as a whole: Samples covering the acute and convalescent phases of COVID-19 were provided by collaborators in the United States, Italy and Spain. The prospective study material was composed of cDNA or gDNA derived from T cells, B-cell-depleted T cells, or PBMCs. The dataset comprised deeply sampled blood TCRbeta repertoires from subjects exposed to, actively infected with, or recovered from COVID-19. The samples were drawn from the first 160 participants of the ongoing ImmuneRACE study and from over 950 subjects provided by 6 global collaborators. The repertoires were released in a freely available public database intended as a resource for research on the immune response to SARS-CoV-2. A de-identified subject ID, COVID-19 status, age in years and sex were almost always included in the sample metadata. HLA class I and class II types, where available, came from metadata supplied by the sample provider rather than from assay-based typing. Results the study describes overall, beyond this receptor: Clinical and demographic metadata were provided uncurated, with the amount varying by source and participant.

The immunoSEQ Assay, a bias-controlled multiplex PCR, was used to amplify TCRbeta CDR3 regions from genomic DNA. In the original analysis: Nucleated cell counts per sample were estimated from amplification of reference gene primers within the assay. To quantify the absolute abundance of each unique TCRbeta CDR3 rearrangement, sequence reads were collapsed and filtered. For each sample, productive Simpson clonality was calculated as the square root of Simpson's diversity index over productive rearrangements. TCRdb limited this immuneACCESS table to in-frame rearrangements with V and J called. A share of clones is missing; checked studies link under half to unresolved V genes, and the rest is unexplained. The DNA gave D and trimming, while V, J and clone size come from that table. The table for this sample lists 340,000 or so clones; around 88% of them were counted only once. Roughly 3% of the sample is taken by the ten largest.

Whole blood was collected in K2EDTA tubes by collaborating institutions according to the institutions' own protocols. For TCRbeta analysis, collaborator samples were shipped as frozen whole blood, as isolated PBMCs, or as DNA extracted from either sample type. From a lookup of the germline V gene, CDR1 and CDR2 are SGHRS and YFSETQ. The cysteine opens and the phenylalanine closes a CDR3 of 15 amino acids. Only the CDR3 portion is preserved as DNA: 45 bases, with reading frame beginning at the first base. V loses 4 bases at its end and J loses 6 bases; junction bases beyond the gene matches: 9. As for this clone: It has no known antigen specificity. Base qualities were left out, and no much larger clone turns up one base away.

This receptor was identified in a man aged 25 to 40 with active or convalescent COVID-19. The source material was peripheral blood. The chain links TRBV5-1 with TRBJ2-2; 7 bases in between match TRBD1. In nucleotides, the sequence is TGCGCCAGCAGCACCTTCAACAGGGGATCCGGGGAGCTGTTTTTT. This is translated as CASSTFNRGSGELFF. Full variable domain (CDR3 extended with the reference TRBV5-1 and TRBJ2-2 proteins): KAGVTQTPRYLIKTRGQQVTLSCSPISGHRSVSWYQQTPGQGLQFLFEYFSETQRNKGNFPGRFSGRQFSNSRSEMNVSTLELGDSALYLCASSTFNRGSGELFFGEGSRLTVL.